The subject of this entry is one T cell receptor (beta chain). Antigen: not known. J gave up 7 bases and V 3 bases, and 12 bases lay outside the gene matches. The CDR3 runs to 15 residues. Germline CDR1 reads GTSNPN; CDR2 reads SVGIG (reference sequence). This sample was included in a study of T cell responses to AZD1222 COVID-19 vaccine. Study information: Second-dose intervals of approximately 4 or approximately 12 weeks were pooled. General study results and limits: Donors were chiefly white British, with a greater number of females, and clonal diversity was perhaps underestimated.

The method was immunoSEQ multiplex PCR; TCRdb's version includes in-frame clones alone and lacks a portion of them. The sample consists of about 86,000 clones, around four fifths of them appearing once. The clonotype originates from an adult in good health. Sequenced here: peripheral blood, sampled on day 0 of AZD1222 vaccination. The chain carries TRBV30 and TRBJ1-5; 7 nucleotides line up with TRBD1. The CDR3 region is CAWRAPGGPGQPQHF. The CDR3 coding sequence is TGTGCCTGGAGAGCGCCAGGGGGACCAGGGCAGCCCCAGCATTTT.